The source of this T cell receptor (beta chain) is a study of response to subunit inactivated influenza vaccine. This clonotype was seen more than once but under ten times. TCRdb reprocessed the RT-PCR reads with MiXCR, giving one entry per CDR3 protein. In the table there are a few hundred thousand distinct CDR3 sequences, around 10% of which are singletons. Germline CDR1 reads ENHRY; CDR2 reads SYGVKD. CDR3 length: 10 residues. Trimming cost V 10 bases and J 4 bases, with 8 bases left between them. A further study also used this sample, focusing on T cells expressing NK-cell markers. From that paper: 5'RACE template switching with UMIs produced the TCR beta cDNA.

The sequencing here drew on PBMCs from blood, taken on the day of vaccination. This rearrangement joins TRBV10-3 to TRBJ2-7, with a possible D match to TRBD2 (5 bases). The sequence was obtained from a man between 45 and 60 years old who received an inactivated influenza vaccine. CDR3 protein: CATGEYEQYF. CDR3 coding DNA: TGTGCCACCGGGGAGTACGAGCAGTACTTC.